Described below is a single T cell receptor (beta chain) sequence and its context. Its antigen remains unknown. Hyperthyroidism qualified as stable when ophthalmopathy did not develop within 18 months of follow-up. CDR3 regions of TCR beta were amplified from RNA transcripts. RT-PCR was first run with HTBI primers, then multiplex PCR in a second round. MiXCR, run by TCRdb on the multiplex PCR reads, gives a single entry per CDR3 protein. The sample lists more than 300,000 distinct CDR3 sequences, approximately 15% occurring once. This sample was included in a study of Graves' ophthalmopathy and Graves' hyperthyroidism. Regarding the study as a whole: Sensitivity of around 67% and specificity of approximately 73% were achieved by the model that predicted ophthalmopathy progression. The majority of expanded thyroid clonotypes above 0.001 frequency also occurred in blood.

Trimming removed 4 bases from V and 5 bases from J; junction bases left unmatched: 10. The CDR3 totals 15 residues. Germline values: CDR1 SGHRS, CDR2 YFSETQ. The clonotype originates from a woman aged 18-29 years with stable Graves' hyperthyroidism. The chain recombines TRBV5-1 with TRBJ2-5; TRBD1 matches at 8 bases. The sample was peripheral blood. This CDR3 is CASSHRDRSYETQYF. The CDR3 DNA sequence: TGCGCCAGCAGCCACCGGGACAGGTCCTATGAGACCCAGTACTTC.